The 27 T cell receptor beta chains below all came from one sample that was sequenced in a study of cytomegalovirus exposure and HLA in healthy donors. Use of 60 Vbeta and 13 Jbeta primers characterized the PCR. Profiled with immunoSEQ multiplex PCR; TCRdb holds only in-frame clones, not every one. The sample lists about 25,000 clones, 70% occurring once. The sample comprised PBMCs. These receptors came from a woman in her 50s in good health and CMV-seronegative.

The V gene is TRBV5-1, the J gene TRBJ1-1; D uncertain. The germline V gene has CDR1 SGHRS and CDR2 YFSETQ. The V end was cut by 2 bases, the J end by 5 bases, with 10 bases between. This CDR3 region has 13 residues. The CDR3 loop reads CASSLSIGTEAFF. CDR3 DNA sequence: TGCGCCAGCAGCTTATCGATCGGGACTGAAGCTTTCTTT.

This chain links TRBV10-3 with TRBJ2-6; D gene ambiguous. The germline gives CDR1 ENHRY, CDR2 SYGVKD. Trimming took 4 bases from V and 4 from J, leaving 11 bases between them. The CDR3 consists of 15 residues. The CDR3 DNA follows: TGTGCCATCAGTGGGTTGGGCGCGGGGGCCAACGTCCTGACTTTC. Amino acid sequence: CAISGLGAGANVLTF.

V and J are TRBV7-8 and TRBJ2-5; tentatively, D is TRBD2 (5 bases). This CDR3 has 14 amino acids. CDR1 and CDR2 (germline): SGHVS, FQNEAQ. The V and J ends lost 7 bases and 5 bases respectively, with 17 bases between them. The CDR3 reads CASTSPDRGETQYF. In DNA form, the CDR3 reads TGTGCCAGCACCAGCCCGGACCGAGGGGAGACCCAGTACTTC.

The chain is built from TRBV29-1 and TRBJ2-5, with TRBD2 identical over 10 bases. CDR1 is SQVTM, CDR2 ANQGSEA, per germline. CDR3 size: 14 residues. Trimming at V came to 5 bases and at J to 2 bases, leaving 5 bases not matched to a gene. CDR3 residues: CSVLLAGFQETQYF. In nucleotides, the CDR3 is TGCAGCGTTCTACTAGCGGGATTTCAAGAGACCCAGTACTTC.

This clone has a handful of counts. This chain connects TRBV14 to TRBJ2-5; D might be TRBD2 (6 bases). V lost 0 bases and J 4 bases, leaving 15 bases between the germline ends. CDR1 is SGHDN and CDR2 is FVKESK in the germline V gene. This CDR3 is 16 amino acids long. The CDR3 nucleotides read TGTGCCAGCAGCCAAGATTGGTCGGGGAGGCGAGAGACCCAGTACTTC. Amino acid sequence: CASSQDWSGRRETQYF.

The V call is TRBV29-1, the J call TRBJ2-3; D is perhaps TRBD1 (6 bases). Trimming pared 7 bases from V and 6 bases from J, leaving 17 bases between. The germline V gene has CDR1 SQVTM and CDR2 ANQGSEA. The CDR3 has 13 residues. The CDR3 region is CSAQGQPRDTQYF. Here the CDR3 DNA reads TGCAGCGCTCAGGGGCAGCCGCGGGATACGCAGTATTTT.

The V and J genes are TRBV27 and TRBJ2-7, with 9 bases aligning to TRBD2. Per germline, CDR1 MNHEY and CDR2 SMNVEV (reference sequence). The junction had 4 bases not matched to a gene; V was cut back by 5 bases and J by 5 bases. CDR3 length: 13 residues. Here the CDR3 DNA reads TGTGCCAGCAGTCGGACTAGCGTTAACGAGCAGTACTTC. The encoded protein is CASSRTSVNEQYF.

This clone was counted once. For the CDR3, the DNA is TGCGCCAGCAGCTCCTGGACTAGCGGGGCTTCGAACACCGGGGAGCTGTTTTTT. It is translated as CASSSWTSGASNTGELFF. The genes are TRBV5-1 and TRBJ2-2; 12 nucleotides agree with TRBD2. Germline V gene data show CDR1 as SGHRS and CDR2 as YFSETQ. The J segment lost 0 bases and the V segment lost 3 bases, leaving 6 bases of the junction unmatched. The CDR3 covers 18 residues.

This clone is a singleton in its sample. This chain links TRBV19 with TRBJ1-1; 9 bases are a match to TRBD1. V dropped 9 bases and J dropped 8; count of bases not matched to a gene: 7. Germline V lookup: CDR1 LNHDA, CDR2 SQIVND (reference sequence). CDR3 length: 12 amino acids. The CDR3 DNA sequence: TGTGCCAGCTGGGGACAGGGCCCCGAAGCTTTCTTT. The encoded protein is CASWGQGPEAFF.

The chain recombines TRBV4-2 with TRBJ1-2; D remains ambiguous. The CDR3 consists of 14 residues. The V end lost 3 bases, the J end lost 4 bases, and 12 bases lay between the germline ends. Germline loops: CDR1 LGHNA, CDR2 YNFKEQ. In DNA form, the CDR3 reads TGTGCCAGCAGCCAGAGTGACAACGGCTATGGCTACACCTTC. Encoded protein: CASSQSDNGYGYTF.

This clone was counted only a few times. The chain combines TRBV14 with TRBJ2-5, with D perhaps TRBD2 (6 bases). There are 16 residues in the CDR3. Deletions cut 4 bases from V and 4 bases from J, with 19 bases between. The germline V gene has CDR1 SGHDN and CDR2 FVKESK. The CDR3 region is CASSPWGTPGVETQYF. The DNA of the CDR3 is TGTGCCAGCAGCCCCTGGGGGACTCCCGGGGTAGAGACCCAGTACTTC.

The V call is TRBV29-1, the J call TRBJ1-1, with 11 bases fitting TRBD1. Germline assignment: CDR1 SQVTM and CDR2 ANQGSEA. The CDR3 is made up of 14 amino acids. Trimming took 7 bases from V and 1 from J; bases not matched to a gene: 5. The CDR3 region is CSAGQGARNTEAFF. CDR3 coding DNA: TGCAGCGCTGGACAGGGGGCTAGGAACACTGAAGCTTTCTTT.

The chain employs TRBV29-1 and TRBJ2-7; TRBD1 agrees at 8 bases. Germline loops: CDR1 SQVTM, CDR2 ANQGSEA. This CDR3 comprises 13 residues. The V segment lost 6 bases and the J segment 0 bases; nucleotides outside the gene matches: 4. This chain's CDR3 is CSVLGQDSYEQYF. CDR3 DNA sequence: TGCAGCGTCCTGGGACAGGACTCCTACGAGCAGTACTTC.

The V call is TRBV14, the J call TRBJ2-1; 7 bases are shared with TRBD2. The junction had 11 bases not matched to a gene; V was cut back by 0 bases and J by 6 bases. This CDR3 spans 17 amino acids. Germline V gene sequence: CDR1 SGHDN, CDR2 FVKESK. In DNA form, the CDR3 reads TGTGCCAGCAGCCAAGAGGGAGGGGAGTCGATAAGCAATGAGCAGTTCTTC. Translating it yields CASSQEGGESISNEQFF.

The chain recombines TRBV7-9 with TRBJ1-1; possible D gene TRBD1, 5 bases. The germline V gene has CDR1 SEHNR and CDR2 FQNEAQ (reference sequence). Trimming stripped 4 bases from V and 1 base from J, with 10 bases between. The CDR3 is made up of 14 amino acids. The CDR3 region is CASSSQTANTEAFF. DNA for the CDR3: TGTGCCAGCAGCTCGCAGACAGCGAACACTGAAGCTTTCTTT.

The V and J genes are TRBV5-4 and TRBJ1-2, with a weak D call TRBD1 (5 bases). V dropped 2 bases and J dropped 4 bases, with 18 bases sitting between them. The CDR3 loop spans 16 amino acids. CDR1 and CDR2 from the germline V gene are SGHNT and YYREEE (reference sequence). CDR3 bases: TGTGCCAGCAGCTTCGCGGCGGCTCAGGGAATCTATGGCTACACCTTC. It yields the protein CASSFAAAQGIYGYTF. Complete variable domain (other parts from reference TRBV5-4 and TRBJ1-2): ETGVTQSPTHLIKTRGQQVTLRCSSQSGHNTVSWYQQALGQGPQFIFQYYREEENGRGNFPPRFSGLQFPNYSSELNVNALELDDSALYLCASSFAAAQGIYGYTFGSGTRLTVV.

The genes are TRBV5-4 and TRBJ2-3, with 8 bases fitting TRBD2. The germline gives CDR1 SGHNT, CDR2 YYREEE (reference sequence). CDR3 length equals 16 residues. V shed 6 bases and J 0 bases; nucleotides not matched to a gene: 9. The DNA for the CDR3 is TGTGCCAGCACCCTCGGGGGGGGCCCTAGCACAGATACGCAGTATTTT. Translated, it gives CASTLGGGPSTDTQYF.

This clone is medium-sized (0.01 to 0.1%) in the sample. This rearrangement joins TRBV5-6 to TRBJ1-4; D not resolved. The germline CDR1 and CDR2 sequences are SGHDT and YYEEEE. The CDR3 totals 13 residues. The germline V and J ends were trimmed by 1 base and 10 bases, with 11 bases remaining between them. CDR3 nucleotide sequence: TGTGCCAGCAGCTTGTCTTCAAGAGGAAAACTGTTTTTT. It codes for CASSLSSRGKLFF.

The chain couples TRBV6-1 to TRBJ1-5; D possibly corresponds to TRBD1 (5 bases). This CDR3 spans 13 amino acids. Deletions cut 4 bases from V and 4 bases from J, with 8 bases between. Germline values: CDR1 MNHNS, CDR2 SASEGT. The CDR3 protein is CASSGGLNQPQHF. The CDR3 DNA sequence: TGTGCCAGCAGTGGGGGCCTAAATCAGCCCCAGCATTTT.

CDR3 DNA sequence: TGTGCCACCAGCAGAGATAAATTCACTGAAGCTTTCTTT. Translating it yields CATSRDKFTEAFF. V is TRBV15 and J is TRBJ1-1; D is undetermined. Trimming left V 0 bases short and J 4 bases short, with 6 bases between. This CDR3 has 13 residues. Per the germline V gene, CDR1 is LNHNV and CDR2 is YYDKDF (reference sequence). Full variable domain (rest looked up from reference TRBV15 and TRBJ1-1): DAMVIQNPRYQVTQFGKPVTLSCSQTLNHNVMYWYQQKSSQAPKLLFHYYDKDFNNEADTPDNFQSRRPNTSFCFLDIRSPGLGDTAMYLCATSRDKFTEAFFGQGTRLTVV.

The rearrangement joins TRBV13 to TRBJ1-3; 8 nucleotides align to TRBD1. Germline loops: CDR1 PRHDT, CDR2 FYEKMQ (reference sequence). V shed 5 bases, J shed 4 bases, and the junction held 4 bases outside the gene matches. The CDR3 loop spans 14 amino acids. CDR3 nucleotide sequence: TGTGCCAGCAGCCTGCGGGACAGGGGAAACACCATATATTTT. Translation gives CASSLRDRGNTIYF.

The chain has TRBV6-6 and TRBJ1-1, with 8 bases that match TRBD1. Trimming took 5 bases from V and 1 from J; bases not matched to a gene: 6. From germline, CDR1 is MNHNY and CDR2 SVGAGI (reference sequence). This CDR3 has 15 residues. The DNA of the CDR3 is TGTGCCAGCAGTCCCGGGACAGGAGCGAACACTGAAGCTTTCTTT. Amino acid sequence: CASSPGTGANTEAFF.

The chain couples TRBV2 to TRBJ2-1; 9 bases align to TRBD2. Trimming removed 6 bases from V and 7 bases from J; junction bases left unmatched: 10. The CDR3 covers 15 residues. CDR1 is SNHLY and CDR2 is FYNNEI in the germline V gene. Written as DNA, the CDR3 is TGTGCCAGCAGAAGTAGCGGGGGCCGCGAGAATGAGCAGTTCTTC. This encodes CASRSSGGRENEQFF. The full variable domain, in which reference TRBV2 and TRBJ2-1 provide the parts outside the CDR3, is EPEVTQTPSHQVTQMGQEVILRCVPISNHLYFYWYRQILGQKVEFLVSFYNNEISEKSEIFDDQFSVERPDGSNFTLKIRSTKLEDSAMYFCASRSSGGRENEQFFGPGTRLTVL.

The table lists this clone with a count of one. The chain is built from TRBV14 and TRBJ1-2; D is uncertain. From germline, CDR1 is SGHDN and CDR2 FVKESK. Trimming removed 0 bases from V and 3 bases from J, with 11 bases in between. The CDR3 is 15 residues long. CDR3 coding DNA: TGTGCCAGCAGCCAAGATATCTCCCCGGACTATGGCTACACCTTC. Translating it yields CASSQDISPDYGYTF.

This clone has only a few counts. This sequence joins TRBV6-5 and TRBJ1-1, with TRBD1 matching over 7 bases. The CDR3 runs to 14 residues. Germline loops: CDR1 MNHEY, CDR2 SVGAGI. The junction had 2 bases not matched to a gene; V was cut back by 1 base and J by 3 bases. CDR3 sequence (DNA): TGTGCCAGCAGTTACTTTCAGGGGGACACTGAAGCTTTCTTT. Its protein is CASSYFQGDTEAFF.

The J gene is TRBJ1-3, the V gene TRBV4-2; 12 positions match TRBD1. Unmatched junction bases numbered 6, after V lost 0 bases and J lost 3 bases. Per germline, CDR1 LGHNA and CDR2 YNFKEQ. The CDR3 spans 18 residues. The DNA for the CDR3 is TGTGCCAGCAGCCAAGACAGGGGGACAGGGGGCGTTGGAAACACCATATATTTT. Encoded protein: CASSQDRGTGGVGNTIYF.

CDR3 protein: CASSQPTGGSPYEQYF. CDR3 coding DNA: TGTGCCAGCAGCCAACCAACAGGGGGCAGCCCCTACGAGCAGTACTTC. The chain uses TRBV4-2 and TRBJ2-7; TRBD1 agrees at 9 bases. This CDR3 has 16 residues. Germline V gene sequence: CDR1 LGHNA, CDR2 YNFKEQ. The V and J ends lost 2 bases and 2 bases, in that order; junction bases with no gene match: 7.